A single sample is the source of the 25 T cell receptor beta chains below, sequenced in a study of breast tumors, draining lymph nodes, adjacent tissues. TCRdb re-derived calls from the multiplex PCR reads in MiXCR, one entry per CDR3 protein. The data contain 50,000 to 75,000 distinct CDR3 sequences, less than 60% of them singletons. Sequencing was performed on breast tumor tissue. These receptors were collected from a female donor with breast cancer. Some clones in this sample may be carry-over from other donors' samples.

This chain links TRBV15 with TRBJ2-2; D tentatively fits TRBD1 or TRBD2 (5 bases each). The germline V gene has CDR1 LNHNV and CDR2 YYDKDF (reference sequence). This CDR3 is built from 15 residues. Trimming took 0 bases from V and 7 from J, leaving 12 bases between them. CDR3 DNA: TGTGCCACCAGCAGAGAAAGGGGAGTCATCGGGGAGCTGTTTTTT. It is translated as CATSRERGVIGELFF.

The chain is built from TRBV5-1 and TRBJ1-2; maybe TRBD1 (6 bases). The CDR3 is made up of 16 amino acids. Trimming pared 4 bases from V and 4 bases from J, leaving 20 bases between. The V gene's germline CDR1 is SGHRS and CDR2 YFSETQ. The CDR3 sequence is CASSLEGGDSIYGYTF. Here the CDR3 DNA reads TGCGCCAGCAGCCTGGAGGGGGGAGATAGTATCTATGGCTACACCTTC.

The chain uses TRBV7-2 and TRBJ1-4; no reliable D call. In germline, CDR1 is SGHTA, CDR2 FQGNSA. The CDR3 is 13 amino acids. Trimming pared 3 bases from V and 8 bases from J, leaving 10 bases between. The CDR3 protein is CASSFLPGEKLFF. The CDR3 DNA is TGTGCCAGCAGCTTCCTCCCCGGGGAAAAACTGTTTTTT. Full variable domain (rest looked up from reference TRBV7-2 and TRBJ1-4): GAGVSQSPSNKVTEKGKDVELRCDPISGHTALYWYRQSLGQGLEFLIYFQGNSAPDKSGLPSDRFSAERTGGSVSTLTIQRTQQEDSAVYLCASSFLPGEKLFFGSGTQLSVL.

The chain recombines TRBV2 with TRBJ2-6; a possible D gene is TRBD1 (6 bases). V shed 2 bases and J shed 15 bases, with 11 bases lying between them. Germline assignment: CDR1 SNHLY and CDR2 FYNNEI. This CDR3 contains 12 residues. The CDR3 DNA sequence: TGTGCCAGCAGTGAAAGAAAGACAGGCCTGACTTTC. Its translation is CASSERKTGLTF.

In the case of this clonotype: A much larger clone sits a single nucleotide away, making a read error possible. The rearrangement links TRBV6-1 to TRBJ2-1, with D perhaps matching TRBD1 (7 bases). The V gene's germline CDR1 is MNHNS and CDR2 SASEGT. There are 16 residues in the CDR3. For the CDR3, the DNA is TGTGCCAGCAGACCACAGGGGACCCTGGGGGGCAATGAGCAGCTCTTC. Its translation: CASRPQGTLGGNEQLF.

The genes are TRBV7-6 and TRBJ2-5, with 10 bases fitting TRBD2. Germline V gene data show CDR1 as SGHVS and CDR2 as FNYEAQ. The CDR3 loop spans 15 amino acids. V shed 6 bases and J 4 bases; nucleotides not matched to a gene: 8. This CDR3 is CASSVAGGYSETQYF. CDR3 bases: TGTGCCAGCAGTGTAGCGGGGGGATATTCAGAGACCCAGTACTTC. The full variable domain, rest sourced from reference TRBV7-6 and TRBJ2-5, is GAGVSQSPRYKVTKRGQDVALRCDPISGHVSLYWYRQALGQGPEFLTYFNYEAQQDKSGLPNDRFSAERPEGSISTLTIQRTEQRDSAMYRCASSVAGGYSETQYFGPGTRLLVL.

V is TRBV2 and J is TRBJ1-5, with D perhaps TRBD1 (5 bases). Germline assignment: CDR1 SNHLY and CDR2 FYNNEI. The CDR3 runs 14 residues. Trimming stripped 5 bases from V and 9 bases from J, with 17 bases between. CDR3 sequence reads: CASSQMDPTGPQHF. The CDR3 DNA follows: TGTGCCAGCAGTCAGATGGACCCAACAGGGCCCCAGCATTTT.

At least ten counts were recorded for this clonotype. The chain joins TRBV5-8 to TRBJ2-5, with D possibly matching TRBD1 (6 bases). From germline, CDR1 is SGHTS and CDR2 YDEGEE. The CDR3 is 16 amino acids. The ends were cut back, 3 bases at V and 1 base at J, with 16 bases in the middle. The CDR3 region is CASSSGQQNLQETQYF. CDR3 DNA: TGTGCCAGCAGCTCCGGACAGCAGAACCTCCAAGAGACCCAGTACTTC.

Concerning this clonotype: A clone one base away is much larger, so this may be a read error. The V and J genes are TRBV2 and TRBJ1-1, with 7 bases that match TRBD1. V shed 6 bases and J 1 base; nucleotides not matched to a gene: 2. The CDR3 covers 13 residues. The germline V gene has CDR1 SNHLY and CDR2 FYNNEI. CDR3 in DNA: TGTGCCAGCAGCAGGGGGGAGAACACTGAAGCTTTCTTT. It is translated as CASSRGENTEAFF. Full variable domain (outside the CDR3, taken from reference TRBV2 and TRBJ1-1): EPEVTQTPSHQVTQMGQEVILRCVPISNHLYFYWYRQILGQKVEFLVSFYNNEISEKSEIFDDQFSVERPDGSNFTLKIRSTKLEDSAMYFCASSRGENTEAFFGQGTRLTVV.

The V and J genes are TRBV4-1 and TRBJ1-6; possibly TRBD1 for D (5 bases). The CDR3 covers 15 residues. The germline V gene encodes CDR1 MGHRA and CDR2 YSYEKL. V was clipped by 0 bases and J by 9 bases, with 12 bases between them. The CDR3 region is CASSQDGTGGSPLHF. CDR3 nucleotide sequence: TGCGCCAGCAGCCAAGATGGGACCGGGGGTTCACCCCTCCACTTT.

The V and J genes are TRBV2 and TRBJ2-2; TRBD1 matches 10 bases. V was clipped by 4 bases and J by 5 bases; unmatched bases: 13. The CDR3 spans 18 residues. Germline loops: CDR1 SNHLY, CDR2 FYNNEI. CDR3 nucleotides: TGTGCCAGCAGTGGTGGACAGCCGGGACAGGGGCTGACCGGGGAGCTGTTTTTT. This encodes CASSGGQPGQGLTGELFF.

This clonotype was picked up one time. CDR3 nucleotide sequence: TGCAGTGCTAGGAAACAGGGGGCGCGGACTGAAAAACTGTTTTTT. As protein: CSARKQGARTEKLFF. This chain connects TRBV20-1 to TRBJ1-4; 9 bases match TRBD1. CDR1 DFQATT and CDR2 SNEGSKA come from the germline V gene (reference sequence). V dropped 3 bases and J dropped 7; count of bases not matched to a gene: 9. This CDR3 comprises 15 residues.

Details on this clonotype: Since a much larger clone is just one base distant, this may be a read error. The chain combines TRBV2 with TRBJ1-1; D may be TRBD1 (5 bases). Germline assignment: CDR1 SNHLY and CDR2 FYNNEI. The CDR3 spans 15 residues. The CDR3 region has the DNA TGTGCCAGCAGTGAACAGGGTTTCATGAACACTGCAGCTTTCTTT. Protein product: CASSEQGFMNTAAFF.

Note on this clonotype: This may be a read error: a much more frequent sequence differs by one nucleotide. This chain uses TRBV6-6 with TRBJ1-3; weak D call: TRBD1 (5 bases). V lost 7 bases, J lost 4 bases, and 17 bases lay in between. Germline V lookup: CDR1 MNHNY, CDR2 SVGAGI (reference sequence). The CDR3 consists of 15 residues. CDR3: CASTPPGELGNTIYF. DNA for the CDR3: TGTGCCAGCACCCCTCCGGGGGAGTTGGGAAACACCATATATTTT.

CDR3 residues: CASSVGRFARYF. The DNA for the CDR3 is TGTGCCAGCAGCGTTGGAAGGTTCGCGCGGTATTTT. The rearrangement links TRBV7-2 to TRBJ2-3; no clear D. The V and J ends lost 5 bases and 14 bases respectively, with 17 bases between them. CDR3 length: 12 amino acids. Germline V gene lookup returns CDR1 SGHTA and CDR2 FQGNSA.

The V and J genes are TRBV20-1 and TRBJ2-1, with 7 bases fitting TRBD2. V dropped 5 bases and J dropped 9; count of bases not matched to a gene: 16. CDR3 size: 15 residues. Germline CDR1 and CDR2: DFQATT and SNEGSKA (reference sequence). The CDR3: CSALPPRRERREQFF. The CDR3 DNA follows: TGCAGTGCTCTACCCCCACGGCGGGAGCGGCGTGAGCAGTTCTTC.

The sample holds many counts of this clonotype. The chain is built from TRBV7-9 and TRBJ2-2; D is possibly TRBD1 or TRBD2 (5 bases each). Trimming shortened V by 0 bases and J by 5 bases, and 10 bases separated the two germline ends. The CDR3 runs 15 residues. Germline CDR1 SEHNR, CDR2 FQNEAQ (reference sequence). The CDR3 reads CASSLAGVSTGELFF. In DNA, the CDR3 is TGTGCCAGCAGCTTAGCGGGGGTCAGTACCGGGGAGCTGTTTTTT.

The V gene is TRBV24-1, the J gene TRBJ2-7; D unclear. The V end was cut by 8 bases, the J end by 9 bases, with 16 bases between. CDR1 is KGHDR, CDR2 SFDVKD, per germline. The CDR3 is made up of 12 amino acids. Here the CDR3 reads CATKGLATGQYF. Written as DNA, the CDR3 is TGTGCCACCAAGGGTCTCGCTACCGGGCAGTACTTC.

The V gene is TRBV7-3, the J gene TRBJ1-5; D unclear. The germline V and J ends were trimmed by 3 bases and 7 bases, with 16 bases remaining between them. CDR3 length: 15 residues. Germline assignment: CDR1 SGHTA and CDR2 FQGTGA. The CDR3 here is CASSLAGIAGQPQHF. CDR3 bases: TGTGCCAGCAGCTTGGCGGGGATCGCGGGCCAGCCCCAGCATTTT.

V usage is TRBV7-9 and J usage is TRBJ2-3; D may be TRBD2 (6 bases). V lost 6 bases, J lost 8 bases, and 24 bases lay in between. This CDR3 is built from 16 residues. Germline assignment: CDR1 SEHNR and CDR2 FQNEAQ (reference sequence). CDR3 DNA: TGTGCCAGCAGTGCGGGGCTAGTGGGTGCGGCTGGTACGCAGTATTTT. As protein: CASSAGLVGAAGTQYF. The full variable domain, in which reference TRBV7-9 and TRBJ2-3 provide the parts outside the CDR3, is DTGVSQNPRHKITKRGQNVTFRCDPISEHNRLYWYRQTLGQGPEFLTYFQNEAQLEKSRLLSDRFSAERPKGSFSTLEIQRTEQGDSAMYLCASSAGLVGAAGTQYFGPGTRLTVL.

About this clonotype itself: Relative to the germline gene, one junction end is altered; a read error may explain this. The gene calls are TRBV7-3 and TRBJ1-6, with D maybe TRBD1 (5 bases). Germline CDR1 and CDR2: SGHTA and FQGTGA. The CDR3 extends over 15 amino acids. CDR3: CASSENQGYSSPLHF. In DNA form, the CDR3 reads TGTGCCAGCAGCGAAAATCAGGGATATAGTTCACCCCTCCACTTT.

The chain has TRBV20-1 and TRBJ2-7, with unresolved D. The CDR3 spans 10 residues. The germline gives CDR1 DFQATT, CDR2 SNEGSKA (reference sequence). V was cut by 6 bases and J by 3 bases, with 6 bases left in between. CDR3 in amino acids: CSAARYEQYF. The CDR3 coding sequence is TGCAGTGCGGCCCGCTACGAGCAGTACTTC.

This chain uses TRBV15 with TRBJ2-7; 7 nucleotides match TRBD1. The trim removed 3 bases at V and 3 bases at J, leaving 11 bases unmatched. This CDR3 comprises 16 residues. CDR1 is LNHNV and CDR2 is YYDKDF in the germline V gene (reference sequence). Here the CDR3 DNA reads TGTGCCACCAGCAGTCTTACCGGGACAGCGCTCTACGAGCAGTACTTC. This codes for CATSSLTGTALYEQYF.

In its sample, this clonotype was seen many times. The chain combines TRBV14 with TRBJ2-3; no reliable D call. CDR1 and CDR2 from the germline V gene are SGHDN and FVKESK. Trimming removed 4 bases at V and 6 bases at J, with 11 bases between. This CDR3 is built from 13 residues. CDR3 nucleotide sequence: TGTGCCAGCAGCCTGAGTGGTTCCGATACGCAGTATTTT. It encodes CASSLSGSDTQYF.

This clonotype came up many times. J is TRBJ2-7 and V is TRBV20-1; maybe TRBD1 (6 bases). Germline V gene sequence: CDR1 DFQATT, CDR2 SNEGSKA (reference sequence). CDR3 length: 15 amino acids. Trimming shortened V by 3 bases and J by 6 bases, and 21 bases separated the two germline ends. CDR3 region: CSASDWGTPTREQYF. CDR3 DNA: TGCAGTGCTAGTGATTGGGGGACACCTACTCGCGAGCAGTACTTC.